These 26 T cell receptor beta chains were sequenced from one sample in a study of cytomegalovirus exposure and HLA in healthy donors. Primers: 60 Vbeta forward and 13 Jbeta reverse. Measured with immunoSEQ multiplex PCR; TCRdb has only the in-frame clones, and not every one. The sample contains approximately 180,000 clones, around nine tenths of which appear only once. Sequences were obtained from PBMCs. These receptors all come from a woman aged 18-29 years in good health and CMV-seronegative.

The chain employs TRBV18 and TRBJ2-7; possible D gene TRBD1, 6 bases. The CDR3 is 13 residues long. Trimming removed 3 bases from V and 5 bases from J, with 11 bases in between. CDR1 and CDR2 (germline): KGHSH, LQKENI. The CDR3 loop reads CASSPPGHDEQYF. CDR3 in DNA: TGTGCCAGCTCACCCCCGGGACATGACGAGCAGTACTTC.

This chain links TRBV30 with TRBJ1-1; D is undetermined. In germline, CDR1 is GTSNPN, CDR2 SVGIG (reference sequence). V was pared by 0 bases and J by 1 base, with 3 bases between. This CDR3 is 12 amino acids long. The CDR3 spells CAWSVSNTEAFF. The CDR3 nucleotides are TGTGCCTGGAGTGTCTCGAACACTGAAGCTTTCTTT.

Details on this clone: Mismatch with germline at one junction end may stem from a read error. The CDR3 loop is CASSPGGPETQYF. CDR3 in DNA: TGTGCTAGCAGCCCTGGAGGGCCGGAGACCCAGTACTTC. The chain links TRBV7-7 to TRBJ2-5; maybe TRBD2 (6 bases). The CDR3 is made up of 13 amino acids. Germline V gene data show CDR1 as SSHAT and CDR2 as FNYEAQ (reference sequence). Supplemented by reference TRBV7-7 and TRBJ2-5, the full variable domain reads GAGVSQSPRYKVTKRGQDVTLRCDPISSHATLYWYQQALGQGPEFLTYFNYEAQPDKSGLPSDRFSAERPEGSISTLTIQRTEQRDSAMYRCASSPGGPETQYFGPGTRLLVL.

J is TRBJ2-2 and V is TRBV11-2; D is possibly TRBD1 (6 bases). The CDR3 spans 16 residues. Germline V gene sequence: CDR1 SGHAT, CDR2 FQNNGV. With 1 base removed from V and 4 bases from J, the gap between germline ends came to 13 bases. The DNA of the CDR3 is TGTGCCAGCAGCTTAGTCCCGCGGACAGCCACCGGGGAGCTGTTTTTT. Translating gives CASSLVPRTATGELFF.

The rearrangement links TRBV5-4 to TRBJ2-5; weak D call: TRBD2 (5 bases). Trimming shortened V by 4 bases and J by 5 bases, and 15 bases separated the two germline ends. Germline V lookup: CDR1 SGHNT, CDR2 YYREEE (reference sequence). This CDR3 has 14 amino acids. CDR3 nucleotide sequence: TGTGCCAGCAGCCGGCCCGGCGGCGGGGAGACCCAGTACTTC. Translating it yields CASSRPGGGETQYF.

The chain uses TRBV9 and TRBJ2-7; weak D call: TRBD1 (6 bases). Germline V gene sequence: CDR1 SGDLS, CDR2 YYNGEE. V lost 2 bases, J lost 1 base, and 10 bases lay in between. The CDR3 length is 14 residues. The CDR3 loop reads CASSVATGSYEQYF. The CDR3 nucleotides are TGTGCCAGCAGCGTGGCGACAGGATCCTACGAGCAGTACTTC.

In this sample, this clone turned up once. V and J are TRBV2 and TRBJ2-7; 9 nucleotides match TRBD1. V gave up 10 bases and J gave up 2 bases; unmatched junction bases: 9. The length of the CDR3 is 14 residues. Germline assignment: CDR1 SNHLY and CDR2 FYNNEI. The CDR3 loop reads CAMASGTGTYEQYF. In DNA form, the CDR3 reads TGTGCCATGGCTTCCGGGACAGGGACCTACGAGCAGTACTTC.

The V gene is TRBV7-9, the J gene TRBJ1-1; D possibly corresponds to TRBD1 (6 bases). V lost 5 bases and J lost 6, with 13 bases in between. There are 13 residues in the CDR3. Germline values: CDR1 SEHNR, CDR2 FQNEAQ (reference sequence). The CDR3 DNA is TGTGCCAGCAGCCAAACAGGGATCCCTGAAGCTTTCTTT. This gives the protein CASSQTGIPEAFF.

V is TRBV5-4 and J is TRBJ2-7; TRBD1 matches 7 bases. Germline V gene sequence: CDR1 SGHNT, CDR2 YYREEE (reference sequence). The V and J ends lost 0 bases and 6 bases, in that order; junction bases with no gene match: 6. There are 14 residues in the CDR3. CDR3 residues: CASSLGQGTVEQYF. The CDR3 DNA reads as TGTGCCAGCAGCTTGGGACAGGGTACAGTCGAGCAGTACTTC.

The V gene is TRBV6-4, the J gene TRBJ1-1; 8 positions agree with TRBD1. This CDR3 is built from 14 residues. J was trimmed by 4 bases and V by 5 bases; bases with no gene match: 6. CDR1 is MRHNA and CDR2 is SNTAGT in the germline V gene. The CDR3 is CASSPDRGGTEAFF. The CDR3 DNA reads TGTGCCAGCAGTCCCGACAGGGGTGGCACTGAAGCTTTCTTT.

The rearrangement uses TRBV4-2 and TRBJ1-2; D call uncertain. Trimming left V 0 bases short and J 7 bases short, with 18 bases between. This CDR3 has 16 residues. Germline values: CDR1 LGHNA, CDR2 YNFKEQ. Here the CDR3 DNA reads TGTGCCAGCAGCCAAGATGCTGGACGGGCCGGGGTTGGCTACACCTTC. Translating gives CASSQDAGRAGVGYTF.

The chain uses TRBV10-1 and TRBJ1-4, with a tentative D call TRBD1 (5 bases). V was clipped by 2 bases and J by 4 bases, with 14 bases between them. The CDR3 has 16 residues. Germline lookup yields CDR1 WNHNN and CDR2 SYGVQD (reference sequence). The chain's CDR3 is CASSESKGLNNEKLFF. CDR3 bases: TGCGCCAGCAGTGAGAGTAAGGGACTGAATAATGAAAAACTGTTTTTT.

The gene calls are TRBV27 and TRBJ2-1, with 15 bases matching TRBD2. Looked up from germline, CDR1 is MNHEY and CDR2 is SMNVEV (reference sequence). There are 14 residues in the CDR3. V shed 2 bases and J 10 bases; nucleotides not matched to a gene: 0. CDR3 sequence reads: CASSLGTSGGEQFF. The DNA for the CDR3 is TGTGCCAGCAGTTTAGGGACTAGCGGGGGGGAGCAGTTCTTC.

The V gene is TRBV6-1, the J gene TRBJ2-1; TRBD2 matches 13 bases. CDR3 size: 16 residues. CDR1 and CDR2 (germline): MNHNS, SASEGT. J lost 9 bases, V lost 4 bases, and 9 bases had no gene match. This CDR3 reads CASSGSGTSGKREQFF. As DNA, the CDR3 is TGTGCCAGCAGTGGATCCGGGACTAGCGGGAAGCGTGAGCAGTTCTTC.

J is TRBJ2-3 and V is TRBV15; 10 positions agree with TRBD2. Trimming at V came to 3 bases and at J to 1 base, leaving 4 bases not matched to a gene. Germline CDR1 is LNHNV and CDR2 is YYDKDF (reference sequence). The CDR3 has 16 amino acids. CDR3 protein: CATSRGLALGTDTQYF. The CDR3 DNA sequence: TGTGCCACCAGCAGGGGACTAGCGCTTGGCACAGATACGCAGTATTTT.

J is TRBJ1-6 and V is TRBV28, with TRBD1 matching over 8 bases. The CDR3 covers 16 residues. The V gene end was trimmed by 5 bases and the J gene end by 7 bases; junction bases not matched to a gene: 10. CDR1 is MDHEN and CDR2 is SYDVKM in the germline V gene. CDR3 in DNA: TGTGCCAGCAGTCAAGCTGGACAGGGTTCCAATTCACCCCTCCACTTT. Its protein is CASSQAGQGSNSPLHF.

The chain combines TRBV7-2 with TRBJ1-5; TRBD1 matches 11 bases. The CDR3 runs to 16 residues. Trimming removed 3 bases from V and 6 bases from J; junction bases left unmatched: 7. Looked up from germline, CDR1 is SGHTA and CDR2 is FQGNSA. CDR3 amino acids: CASSFSGTGGFQPQHF. The DNA for the CDR3 is TGTGCCAGCAGCTTTAGTGGGACAGGGGGTTTTCAGCCCCAGCATTTT.

The J gene is TRBJ1-2, the V gene TRBV28; D might be TRBD1 (6 bases). The CDR3 contains 13 residues. The V end lost 4 bases, the J end lost 7 bases, and 13 bases lay between the germline ends. CDR1 and CDR2 from the germline V gene are MDHEN and SYDVKM. The CDR3 is CASSSLDRSGYTF. The CDR3 DNA reads as TGTGCCAGCAGTTCCCTTGACAGGAGTGGCTACACCTTC.

This chain connects TRBV19 to TRBJ1-5; 7 nucleotides align to TRBD1. Germline values: CDR1 LNHDA, CDR2 SQIVND (reference sequence). This CDR3 has 15 amino acids. V shed 6 bases, J shed 2 bases, and the junction held 7 bases outside the gene matches. DNA for the CDR3: TGTGCCAGTAGCCGGGGGACAGCCCGCAATCAGCCCCAGCATTTT. Translating gives CASSRGTARNQPQHF. Supplemented by reference TRBV19 and TRBJ1-5, the full variable domain reads DGGITQSPKYLFRKEGQNVTLSCEQNLNHDAMYWYRQDPGQGLRLIYYSQIVNDFQKGDIAEGYSVSREKKESFPLTVTSAQKNPTAFYLCASSRGTARNQPQHFGDGTRLSIL.

V is TRBV5-4 and J is TRBJ1-1; 8 bases line up with TRBD1. With 6 bases clipped from V and 2 bases from J, the junction kept 9 bases outside the gene matches. CDR1 SGHNT and CDR2 YYREEE come from the germline V gene (reference sequence). The CDR3 is 15 residues long. CDR3 in DNA: TGTGCCAGCACCCCGGACAGGGAAGGTAACACTGAAGCTTTCTTT. As protein: CASTPDREGNTEAFF.

The gene calls are TRBV19 and TRBJ1-4, with 7 bases identical to TRBD1. Germline-derived CDR1 and CDR2 are LNHDA and SQIVND (reference sequence). The CDR3 has 15 residues. V dropped 6 bases and J dropped 0; count of bases not matched to a gene: 4. CDR3 residues: CASSLRGATNEKLFF. CDR3 coding DNA: TGTGCCAGTAGCCTCAGGGGGGCAACTAATGAAAAACTGTTTTTT.

The V gene is TRBV30, the J gene TRBJ2-3, with TRBD2 matching over 7 bases. Trimming removed 2 bases from V and 2 bases from J; junction bases left unmatched: 4. The CDR3 spans 14 residues. From germline, CDR1 is GTSNPN and CDR2 SVGIG (reference sequence). CDR3: CAWSWGGNTDTQYF. Here the CDR3 DNA reads TGTGCCTGGAGTTGGGGGGGAAACACAGATACGCAGTATTTT.

V gene TRBV5-1 combines with J gene TRBJ2-7; TRBD2 agrees at 9 bases. This CDR3 has 17 amino acids. V was pared by 0 bases and J by 1 base, with 8 bases of the junction left unmatched. From germline, CDR1 is SGHRS and CDR2 YFSETQ. CDR3 amino acids: CASSLGPSGIRSYEQYF. The CDR3 bases are TGCGCCAGCAGCTTGGGCCCTAGCGGGATTAGGTCCTACGAGCAGTACTTC.

This clone was seen only a few times. This chain connects TRBV19 to TRBJ2-3; the D gene is possibly TRBD2 (5 bases). This CDR3 is 18 amino acids long. Trimming stripped 3 bases from V and 0 bases from J, with 19 bases between. Germline V CDR1 and CDR2: LNHDA, SQIVND (reference sequence). The CDR3 loop is CASSIGGSSISSTDTQYF. The CDR3 coding sequence is TGTGCCAGTAGTATTGGCGGGTCGTCCATTTCTAGCACAGATACGCAGTATTTT.

This chain joins TRBV27 and TRBJ1-2; perhaps TRBD1 as D (6 bases). The CDR3 loop spans 14 amino acids. CDR1 is MNHEY and CDR2 is SMNVEV in the germline V gene (reference sequence). V was shortened by 6 bases and J by 2 bases, with 13 bases between the two germline ends. CDR3 sequence reads: CASSFITGNYGYTF. The CDR3 DNA reads as TGTGCCAGCAGCTTCATCACAGGGAACTATGGCTACACCTTC.

J is TRBJ1-1 and V is TRBV5-8, with TRBD1 matching over 7 bases. Germline V gene sequence: CDR1 SGHTS, CDR2 YDEGEE. CDR3 length: 14 residues. The trim removed 2 bases at V and 5 bases at J, leaving 6 bases unmatched. CDR3: CASSFTTGWTEAFF. The DNA of the CDR3 is TGTGCCAGCAGCTTCACGACAGGGTGGACTGAAGCTTTCTTT.